The source of this T cell receptor beta chain is a study of T-cell memory formation after mild COVID-19. There are 15 residues in the CDR3. Trimming left V 6 bases short and J 3 bases short, with 14 bases between. In germline, CDR1 is MNHEY, CDR2 SVGEGT. This clonotype came up a few times. MiXCR, run by TCRdb on the 5' RACE reads, gives a single entry per CDR3 protein. The sample lists roughly 350,000 distinct CDR3 sequences; approximately 15% were seen once. Source material: PBMCs or a T cell subset sorted from them (not recorded which). This TCR came from a man between 18 and 35 years old who had mild COVID-19 (a few samples of this study predate the infection). Cell type and time point are not known. The rearrangement links TRBV6-2 or TRBV6-3 to TRBJ1-4; D unresolved. The CDR3 nucleotides read TGTGCCAGCAGGACTGCGGATTCGGCTAATGAAAAACTGTTTTTT. It yields the protein CASRTADSANEKLFF.